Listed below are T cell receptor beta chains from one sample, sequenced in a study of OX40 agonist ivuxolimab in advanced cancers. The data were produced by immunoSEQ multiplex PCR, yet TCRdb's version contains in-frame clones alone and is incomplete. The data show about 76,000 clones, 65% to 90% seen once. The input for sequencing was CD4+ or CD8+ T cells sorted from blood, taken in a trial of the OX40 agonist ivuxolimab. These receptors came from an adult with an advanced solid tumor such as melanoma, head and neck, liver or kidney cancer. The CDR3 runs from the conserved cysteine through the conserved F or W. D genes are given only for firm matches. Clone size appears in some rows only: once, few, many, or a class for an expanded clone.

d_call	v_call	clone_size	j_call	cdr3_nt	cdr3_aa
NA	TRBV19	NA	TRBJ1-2	TGTGCCAGTAGTTGGGGGCAGAAGGGGAATGGCTACACCTTC	CASSWGQKGNGYTF
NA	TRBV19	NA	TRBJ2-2	TGTGCCAGCTACTTCCCAGGGGCCCAGTCGGACACCGGGGAGCTGTTTTTT	CASYFPGAQSDTGELFF
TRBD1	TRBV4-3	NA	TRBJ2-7	TGCGCCAGCAGCCAAGGGACAGGGGGCCGGTACGAGCAGTACTTC	CASSQGTGGRYEQYF
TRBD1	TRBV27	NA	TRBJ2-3	TGTGCCAGCAGTTTGCAGGGGGCCTCCGATACGCAGTATTTT	CASSLQGASDTQYF
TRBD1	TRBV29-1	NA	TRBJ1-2	TGCAGCGTTGATGACAGGGCTAACTATGGCTACACCTTC	CSVDDRANYGYTF
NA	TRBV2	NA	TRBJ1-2	TGTGCCAGCAGGTCGGATCGCTATGGCTACACCTTC	CASRSDRYGYTF
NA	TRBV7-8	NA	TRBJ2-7	TGTGCCAGCAGCGCTTTCACAGGGACCTACGAGCAGTACTTC	CASSAFTGTYEQYF
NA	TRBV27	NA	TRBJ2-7	TGTGCCAGCAGTCTTTCAGGGTTCCGCTACGAGCAGTACTTC	CASSLSGFRYEQYF
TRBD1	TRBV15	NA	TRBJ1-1	TGTGCCACCAGCGGACAGGGGATCCTCACCCATGCGAACACTGAAGCTTTCTTT	CATSGQGILTHANTEAFF
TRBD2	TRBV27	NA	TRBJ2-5	TGTGCCAGCAGTTTATCTGGGAGCGGGGGGGGCCAAGAGACCCAGTACTTC	CASSLSGSGGGQETQYF
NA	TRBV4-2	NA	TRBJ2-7	TGTGCCAGCGGGGGGTCAACGGGCGAGCAGTACTTC	CASGGSTGEQYF
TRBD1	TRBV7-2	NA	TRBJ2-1	TGTGCCAGCAGCTCCATGGGACAGGGTCGGGGAGAGCAGTTCTTC	CASSSMGQGRGEQFF
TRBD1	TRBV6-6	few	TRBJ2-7	TGTGCCAGCAGTCGGACAGGAGACTACTACGAGCAGTACTTC	CASSRTGDYYEQYF
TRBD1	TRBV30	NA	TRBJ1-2	TGTGCCTGGAGCGGTTCAGGGGGGTTCTATGGCTACACCTTC	CAWSGSGGFYGYTF
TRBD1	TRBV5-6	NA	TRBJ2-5	TGTGCCAGCAGCCCGGACAGGGGGCTCCTTGAGGTCCAGTACTTC	CASSPDRGLLEVQYF
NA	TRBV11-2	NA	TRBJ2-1	TGTGCCAGCAGCCGAATAATATCTTTCGTAGCCAATGAGCAGTTCTTC	CASSRIISFVANEQFF
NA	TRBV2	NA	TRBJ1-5	TGTGCCAGCAGTGAGGATAACAGTAATCAGCCCCAGCATTTT	CASSEDNSNQPQHF
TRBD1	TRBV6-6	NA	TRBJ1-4	TGTGCCAGCATTCCGTCGGGACAGGCTAATGAAAAACTGTTTTTT	CASIPSGQANEKLFF
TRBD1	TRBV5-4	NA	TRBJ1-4	TGTGCCAGCAGCTTACAGGGGGCGGTGGAAAAACTGTTTTTT	CASSLQGAVEKLFF
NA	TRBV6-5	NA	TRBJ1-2	TGTGCCAGCAGTTACATGGGGTCCTATGGCTACACCTTC	CASSYMGSYGYTF
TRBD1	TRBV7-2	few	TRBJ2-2	TGTGCCAGCAGCCCGAGGGGGACAGCGAACACCGGGGAGCTGTTTTTT	CASSPRGTANTGELFF
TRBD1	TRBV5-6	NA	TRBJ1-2	TGTGCCAGCAGCCGGGACAGGGGAGCGTTAGGTGGCTACACCTTC	CASSRDRGALGGYTF
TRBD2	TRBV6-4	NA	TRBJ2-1	TGTGCCAGCAGTCCTAGCGGGGGGGCCTACAATGAGCAGTTCTTC	CASSPSGGAYNEQFF
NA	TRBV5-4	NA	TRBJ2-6	TGTGCCAGCAGCTTGGGGGGGCCGGGGGCCAACGTCCTGACTTTC	CASSLGGPGANVLTF
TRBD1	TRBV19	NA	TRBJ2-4	TGTGCCAGTAGTATAGCTGGGACAGGGGGCGTGGATGAAGCCAAAAACATTCAGTACTTC	CASSIAGTGGVDEAKNIQYF
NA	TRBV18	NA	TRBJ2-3	TGTGCCAGCTCACCAACCCCACAGGGCCCAAGCACAGATACGCAGTATTTT	CASSPTPQGPSTDTQYF
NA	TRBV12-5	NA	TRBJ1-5	TGTGCTAGTGGTTTTGGACCAAATCAGCCCCAGCATTTT	CASGFGPNQPQHF
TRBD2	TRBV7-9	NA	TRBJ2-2	TGTGCCAGCAGTAGCCCGGGACTAGCGGCGCGTAGGACCGGGGAGCTGTTTTTT	CASSSPGLAARRTGELFF
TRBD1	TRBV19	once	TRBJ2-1	TGTGCCAGTATGGGACCGGGGACAGGGGGTTATGAGCAGTTCTTC	CASMGPGTGGYEQFF
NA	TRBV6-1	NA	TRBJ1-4	TGTGCCAGCAGTGAACCCCCAGGGGTTGGGGAAAAACTGTTTTTT	CASSEPPGVGEKLFF
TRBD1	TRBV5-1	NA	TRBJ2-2	TGCGCCAGCGCAACAGGGGGCGCCTACACCGGGGAGCTGTTTTTT	CASATGGAYTGELFF
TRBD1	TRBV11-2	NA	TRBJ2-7	TGTGCCAGCAGCCCTAGCCCGACAGGGGTCGAGCAGTACTTC	CASSPSPTGVEQYF
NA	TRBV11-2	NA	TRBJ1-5	TGTGCCAGCAGCCGGACAAGGGATTCGCCCCAGCATTTT	CASSRTRDSPQHF
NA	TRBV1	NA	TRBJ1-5	TGCACCAGCAGCCAAACAGGGGAACAGGGCAATCAGCCCCAGCATTTT	CTSSQTGEQGNQPQHF
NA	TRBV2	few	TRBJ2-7	TGTGCCAGCACCCCAACATACGAGCAGTACTTC	CASTPTYEQYF
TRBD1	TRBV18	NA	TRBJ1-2	TGTGCCAGCTCACCCACCTCGAGGACAGGGGGCCCGAGGTATGGCTACACCTTC	CASSPTSRTGGPRYGYTF
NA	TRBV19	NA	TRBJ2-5	TGTGCCAGTAGTATCCGGGAGACCCAGTACTTC	CASSIRETQYF
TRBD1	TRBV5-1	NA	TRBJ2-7	TGCGCCAGCAGCGCCTCCGGGACAGGGGGCGGCGAGCAGTACTTC	CASSASGTGGGEQYF
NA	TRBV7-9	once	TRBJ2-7	TGTGCCAGCAGCTTGGAGCCGGGACGGTACGAGCAGTACTTC	CASSLEPGRYEQYF
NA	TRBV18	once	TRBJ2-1	TGTGCCAGCTCACCAGAAGATAGGGAGTCGTACAATGAGCAGTTCTTC	CASSPEDRESYNEQFF
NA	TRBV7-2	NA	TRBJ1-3	TGTGCCAGCACCGGAGCCGCAGTTTTAGGAAACACCATATATTTT	CASTGAAVLGNTIYF
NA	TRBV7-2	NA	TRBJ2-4	TGTGCCAGCAGCTTAGCAGGGTCCCAAAACATTCAGTACTTC	CASSLAGSQNIQYF
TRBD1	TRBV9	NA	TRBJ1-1	TGTGCCAGCAGCGCCCGTAGAGCGGGACAGGGGGACTCTGAAGCTTTCTTT	CASSARRAGQGDSEAFF
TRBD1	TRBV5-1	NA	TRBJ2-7	TGCGCCAGCAGCGGGACCGGGACAGGGATCTACGAGCAGTACTTC	CASSGTGTGIYEQYF
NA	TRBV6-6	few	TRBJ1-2	TGTGCCAGCAGCCCCAACATGTCCGGCTACACCTTC	CASSPNMSGYTF
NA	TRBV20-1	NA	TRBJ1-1	TGCAGTGCTCGGGGGGATCTCGAAGCTTTCTTT	CSARGDLEAFF
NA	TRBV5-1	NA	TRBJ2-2	TGCGCCAGCAGCTTGGCATGGGGGGCCGACGGGGAGCTGTTTTTT	CASSLAWGADGELFF
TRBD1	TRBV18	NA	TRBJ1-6	TGTGCCAGCTCATCACAGGGGAGAACACCCCTCCACTTT	CASSSQGRTPLHF
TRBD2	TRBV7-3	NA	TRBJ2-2	TGTGCCAGCAGCCCCGGACTAGCGGGGGCGACCGGGGAGCTGTTTTTT	CASSPGLAGATGELFF
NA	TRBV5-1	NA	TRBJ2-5	TGCGCCAGCAGCCGTATGATTGCGGGGGCAGGGGGCCGGGAGACCCAGTACTTC	CASSRMIAGAGGRETQYF
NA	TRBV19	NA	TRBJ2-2	TGTGCCAGTAGTACAGGGGCACTTGCCGGGGAGCTGTTTTTT	CASSTGALAGELFF